This T cell receptor beta chain was documented in a study of T cells after yellow fever vaccination. The wider study: Fractions of low cell number were prepared using SMART-Seq v4 Ultra Low Input.

This CDR3 is built from 14 residues. V was clipped by 3 bases and J by 2 bases, with 9 bases between them. Germline V gene sequence: CDR1 SGHTA, CDR2 FQGNSA. The TCR cDNA carried a universal primer site and UMIs from 5'RACE template switching. TCRdb reprocessed the 5' RACE reads via MiXCR and lists one record per CDR3 protein. The profile covers 500,000 to 700,000 distinct CDR3 sequences, with 15% to 20% appearing a single time and roughly an eighth taken by the ten largest. The study, taken as a whole, reports: Reappearing after the booster were most of the clones from primary vaccination (roughly 95% CD4, about 87% CD8).

As for this clonotype: Its antigen is not identified.

The sequence came from a man aged 25 to 40 who received the YFV17D yellow fever vaccine. Sequenced here: PBMCs, sampled 15 days after the yellow fever booster vaccination. The V gene is TRBV7-2, the J gene TRBJ2-3, with a possible D match to TRBD2 (6 bases). The CDR3 region has the DNA TGTGCCAGCAGCTTTTCTAGCGCCACAGATACGCAGTATTTT. Translating it yields CASSFSSATDTQYF.